This TCR beta chain comes out of a study of regulatory T cells in long-lasting Graves disease. Arm-PCR with iRepertoire HTBI primers amplified the CDR3 regions for these TCR beta libraries. In TCRdb, the multiplex PCR reads were re-called with MiXCR into one record per CDR3 protein. The table includes fewer than 450,000 distinct CDR3 sequences, 15% detected once. With 6 bases removed from V and 9 bases from J, the gap between germline ends came to 15 bases. The length of the CDR3 is 13 residues. This clonotype was counted many times. Sample time point: newly diagnosed GD, antithyroid drugs for less than 3 months. Isolated PBMC RNA provided the starting material for the TCR library. A further study also used this sample, focusing on T cells in Graves' hyperthyroidism and ophthalmopathy. This second report adds: It was considered stable Graves' hyperthyroidism when ophthalmopathy did not progress within 18 months. Patients having uncontrolled infection, another autoimmune disease, pregnancy or lactation were not included.

The J gene is TRBJ2-1, the V gene TRBV12-3 or TRBV12-4, with D unclear. The input for sequencing was peripheral blood mononuclear cells (PBMCs), taken at new diagnosis, from a patient treated with antithyroid drugs. The clonotype was recovered from a woman in her forties with Graves disease. CDR3 bases: TGTGCCAGCAGCCTTACTGGTCGTGGTGAGCAGTTCTTC. It yields the protein CASSLTGRGEQFF.